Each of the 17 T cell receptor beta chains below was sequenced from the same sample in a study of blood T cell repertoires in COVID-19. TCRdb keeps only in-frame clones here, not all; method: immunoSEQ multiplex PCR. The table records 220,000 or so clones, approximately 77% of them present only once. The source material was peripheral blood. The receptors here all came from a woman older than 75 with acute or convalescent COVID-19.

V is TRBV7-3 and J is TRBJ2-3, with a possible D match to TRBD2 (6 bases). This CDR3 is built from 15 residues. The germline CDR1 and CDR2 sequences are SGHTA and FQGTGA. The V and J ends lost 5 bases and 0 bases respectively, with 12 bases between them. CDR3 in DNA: TGTGCCAGCAGCCCCACCGGGACTAGCACAGATACGCAGTATTTT. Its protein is CASSPTGTSTDTQYF. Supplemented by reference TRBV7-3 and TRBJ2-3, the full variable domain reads GAGVSQTPSNKVTEKGKYVELRCDPISGHTALYWYRQSLGQGPEFLIYFQGTGAADDSGLPNDRFFAVRPEGSVSTLKIQRTERGDSAVYLCASSPTGTSTDTQYFGPGTRLTVL.

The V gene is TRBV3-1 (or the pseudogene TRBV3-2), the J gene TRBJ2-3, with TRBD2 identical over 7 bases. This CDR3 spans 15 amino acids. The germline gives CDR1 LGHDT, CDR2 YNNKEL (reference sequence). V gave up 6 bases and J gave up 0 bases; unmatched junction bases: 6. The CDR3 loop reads CASRIAGSSTDTQYF. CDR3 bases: TGTGCCAGCAGAATAGCGGGTTCTAGCACAGATACGCAGTATTTT.

CDR3 sequence reads: CATTRGDTVDYGYTF. The DNA for the CDR3 is TGTGCCACCACCCGGGGGGACACCGTCGACTATGGCTACACCTTC. The V and J genes are TRBV15 and TRBJ1-2; D is perhaps TRBD1 (6 bases). Trimming removed 7 bases at V and 3 bases at J, with 18 bases between. The CDR3 consists of 15 residues. CDR1 is LNHNV, CDR2 YYDKDF, per germline (reference sequence).

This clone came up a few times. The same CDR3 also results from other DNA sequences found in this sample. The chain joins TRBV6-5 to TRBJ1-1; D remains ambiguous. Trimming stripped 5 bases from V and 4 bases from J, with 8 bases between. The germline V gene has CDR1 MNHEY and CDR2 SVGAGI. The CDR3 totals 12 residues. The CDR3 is CASSRRGTEAFF. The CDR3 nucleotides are TGTGCCAGCAGTAGACGAGGCACTGAAGCTTTCTTT.

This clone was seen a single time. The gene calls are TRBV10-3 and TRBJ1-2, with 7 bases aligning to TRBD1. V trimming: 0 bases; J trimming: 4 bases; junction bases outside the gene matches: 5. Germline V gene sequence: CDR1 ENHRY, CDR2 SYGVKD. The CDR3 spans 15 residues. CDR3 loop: CAISESAGGSYGYTF. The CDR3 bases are TGTGCCATCAGTGAGTCGGCAGGGGGATCCTATGGCTACACCTTC.

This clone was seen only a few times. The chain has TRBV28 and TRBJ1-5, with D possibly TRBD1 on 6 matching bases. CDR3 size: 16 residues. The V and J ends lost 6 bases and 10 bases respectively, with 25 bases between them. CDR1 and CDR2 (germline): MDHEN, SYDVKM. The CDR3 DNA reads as TGTGCCAGCAGGTGGGGGGGCAGGGGATCAGTCGGACCCCAGCATTTT. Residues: CASRWGGRGSVGPQHF.

The CDR3 nucleotides read TGTGCCTGGAACACTGGACTTACGAATTCACCCCTCCACTTT. Translated, it gives CAWNTGLTNSPLHF. The V gene is TRBV30, the J gene TRBJ1-6; no reliable D call. The CDR3 runs to 14 residues. The ends were cut back, 4 bases at V and 7 bases at J, with 14 bases in the middle. Germline CDR1 is GTSNPN and CDR2 is SVGIG (reference sequence).

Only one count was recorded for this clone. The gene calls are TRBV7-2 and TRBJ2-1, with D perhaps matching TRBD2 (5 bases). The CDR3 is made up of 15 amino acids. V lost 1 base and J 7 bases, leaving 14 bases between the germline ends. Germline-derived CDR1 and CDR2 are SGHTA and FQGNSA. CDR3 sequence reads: CASSLGLALGNEQFF. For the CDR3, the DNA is TGTGCCAGCAGCTTAGGGCTAGCCTTGGGAAATGAGCAGTTCTTC.

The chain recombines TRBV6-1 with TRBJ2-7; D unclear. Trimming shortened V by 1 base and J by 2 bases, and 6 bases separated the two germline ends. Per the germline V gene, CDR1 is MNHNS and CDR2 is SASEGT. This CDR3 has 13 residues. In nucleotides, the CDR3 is TGTGCCAGCAGTGAAGGGCGGACCTACGAGCAGTACTTC. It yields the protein CASSEGRTYEQYF.

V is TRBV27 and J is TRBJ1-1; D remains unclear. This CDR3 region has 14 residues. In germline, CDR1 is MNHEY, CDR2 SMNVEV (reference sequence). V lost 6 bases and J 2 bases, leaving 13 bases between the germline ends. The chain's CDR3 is CASRKERVNTEAFF. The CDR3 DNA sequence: TGTGCCAGCAGAAAAGAGCGGGTTAACACTGAAGCTTTCTTT.

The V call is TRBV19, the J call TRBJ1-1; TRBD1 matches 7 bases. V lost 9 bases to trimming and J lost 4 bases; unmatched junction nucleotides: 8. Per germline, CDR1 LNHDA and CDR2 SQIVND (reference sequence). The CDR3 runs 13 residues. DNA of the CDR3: TGTGCCAGCAAGGCTGCAGGGGGCACTGAAGCTTTCTTT. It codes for CASKAAGGTEAFF.

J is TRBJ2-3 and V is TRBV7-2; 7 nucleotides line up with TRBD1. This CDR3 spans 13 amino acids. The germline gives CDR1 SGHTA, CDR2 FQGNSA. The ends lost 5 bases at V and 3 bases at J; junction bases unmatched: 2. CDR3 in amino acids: CASSAGGTDTQYF. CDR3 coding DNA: TGTGCCAGCAGCGCAGGGGGAACAGATACGCAGTATTTT.

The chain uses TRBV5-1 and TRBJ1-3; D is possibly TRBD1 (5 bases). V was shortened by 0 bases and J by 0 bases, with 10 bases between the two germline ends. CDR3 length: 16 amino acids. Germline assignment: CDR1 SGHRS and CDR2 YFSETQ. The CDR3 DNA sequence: TGCGCCAGCAGCTTGGGACAGCTCATCTCTGGAAACACCATATATTTT. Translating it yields CASSLGQLISGNTIYF.

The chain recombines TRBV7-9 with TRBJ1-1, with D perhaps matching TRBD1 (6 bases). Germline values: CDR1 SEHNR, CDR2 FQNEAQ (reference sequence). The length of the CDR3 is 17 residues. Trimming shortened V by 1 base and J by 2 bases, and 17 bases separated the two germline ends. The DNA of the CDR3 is TGTGCCAGCAGCTTAGACGGTTCAGGGGTCCTAAACACTGAAGCTTTCTTT. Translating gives CASSLDGSGVLNTEAFF.

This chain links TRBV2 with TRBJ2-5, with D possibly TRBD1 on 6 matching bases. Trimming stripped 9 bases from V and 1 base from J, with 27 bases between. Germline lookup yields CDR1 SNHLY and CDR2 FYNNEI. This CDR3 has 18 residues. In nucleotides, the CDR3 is TGTGCCAGTATCCTGGCCTGGACAGACTCAGGGGTCCAAGAGACCCAGTACTTC. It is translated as CASILAWTDSGVQETQYF.

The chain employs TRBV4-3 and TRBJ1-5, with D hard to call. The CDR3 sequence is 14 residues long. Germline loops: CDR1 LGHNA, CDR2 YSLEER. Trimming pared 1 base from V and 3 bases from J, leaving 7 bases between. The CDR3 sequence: CASSQVLSNQPQHF. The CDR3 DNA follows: TGCGCCAGCAGCCAAGTTTTATCCAATCAGCCCCAGCATTTT.

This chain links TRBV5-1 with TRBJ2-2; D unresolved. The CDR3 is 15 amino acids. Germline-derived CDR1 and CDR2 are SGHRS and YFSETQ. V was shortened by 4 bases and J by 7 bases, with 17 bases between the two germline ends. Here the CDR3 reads CASSLPWSSVGELFF. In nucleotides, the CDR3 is TGCGCCAGCAGCCTCCCCTGGTCTTCGGTCGGGGAGCTGTTTTTT.